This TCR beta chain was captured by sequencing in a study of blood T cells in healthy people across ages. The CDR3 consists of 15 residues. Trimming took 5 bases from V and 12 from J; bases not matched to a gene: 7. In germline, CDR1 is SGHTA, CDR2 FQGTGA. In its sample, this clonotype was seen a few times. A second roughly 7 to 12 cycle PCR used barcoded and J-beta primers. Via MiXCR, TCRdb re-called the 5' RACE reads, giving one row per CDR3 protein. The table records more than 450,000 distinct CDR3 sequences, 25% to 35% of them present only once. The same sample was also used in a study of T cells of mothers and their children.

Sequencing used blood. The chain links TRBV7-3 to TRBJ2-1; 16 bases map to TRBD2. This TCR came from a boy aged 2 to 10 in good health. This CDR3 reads CASSLGTSGGAGQFF. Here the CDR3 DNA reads TGTGCCAGCAGCCTCGGGACTAGCGGGGGGGCCGGGCAGTTCTTC.